The sample holds many counts of the clone carrying this TCR beta chain. Trimming cost V 2 bases and J 6 bases, with 10 bases left between them. CDR3 size: 13 residues. Germline values: CDR1 MNHNY, CDR2 SVGAGI (reference sequence). The TCR library protocol attached unique molecular identifiers to the individual cDNA molecules. TCRdb reprocessed the 5' RACE reads via MiXCR and lists one record per CDR3 protein. The sample has under 85,000 distinct CDR3 sequences, 13% seen once; the top ten hold 4.5% to 6.5%. The sample is drawn from a study of early T cells in non-severe SARS-CoV-2 infection. The chain employs TRBV6-6 and TRBJ1-2; D uncertain. The origin of this receptor is an adult who was a healthcare worker with PCR-confirmed SARS-CoV-2 infection or an uninfected control (not recorded which). Sample: whole blood. Here the CDR3 reads CASSYGQADGYTF. CDR3 DNA sequence: TGTGCCAGCAGTTACGGGCAGGCTGATGGCTACACCTTC.